This entry lists 9 T cell receptor beta chains sequenced from one sample in a study of regulatory T cells in long-lasting Graves disease. In building TCR beta libraries, iRepertoire HTBI primers were used together with Arm-PCR of CDR3 regions. TCRdb re-derived calls from the multiplex PCR reads in MiXCR, one entry per CDR3 protein. This sample has 350,000 to 500,000 distinct CDR3 sequences, with 12% to 15% found just once. The time point was: newly diagnosed GD, antithyroid drugs for less than 3 months. PBMCs provided the RNA from which the TCR library was made. These data were also filed under a second study, of T cells in Graves' hyperthyroidism and ophthalmopathy.

Here the sequenced sample was peripheral blood mononuclear cells (PBMCs), taken at new diagnosis, from a patient treated with antithyroid drugs. These receptors were obtained from a woman aged 45-59 years with Graves disease.

This clonotype was seen at least ten times. The CDR3 spells CASLWTSGTGTQYF. Written as DNA, the CDR3 is TGTGCCAGCCTATGGACTAGCGGGACGGGTACGCAGTATTTT. This sequence joins TRBV2 and TRBJ2-3; 12 bases map to TRBD2. Losses at the gene ends were 8 bases for V and 8 bases for J; bases not matched to a gene: 8. Germline V CDR1 and CDR2: SNHLY, FYNNEI. This CDR3 region has 14 residues.

This clonotype was counted a few times. The gene calls are TRBV25-1 and TRBJ2-1, with D perhaps matching TRBD1 (5 bases). V lost 3 bases and J lost 6, with 12 bases in between. CDR3 size: 14 residues. Germline V gene data show CDR1 as MGHDK and CDR2 as SYGVNS. In DNA form, the CDR3 reads TGTGCCAGCAGTGATCTACCTGACAGCAATGAGCAGTTCTTC. Its translation is CASSDLPDSNEQFF.

With regard to this clonotype: A far larger clone is only one base removed, so a read error is likely. The V gene is TRBV7-9, the J gene TRBJ2-7, with 9 bases fitting TRBD1. The CDR3 is 14 amino acids. Germline CDR1 is SEHNR and CDR2 is FQNEAQ (reference sequence). The trim removed 1 base at V and 7 bases at J, leaving 5 bases unmatched. The CDR3 DNA reads as TGTGCCAGCAGCTTAGGGACAGGGGACAATGAGCAGTACTTC. Amino acids: CASSLGTGDNEQYF.

At least ten counts were recorded for this clonotype. The chain recombines TRBV4-1 with TRBJ2-5, with D possibly being TRBD1 or TRBD2 (5 bases each). There are 15 residues in the CDR3. Trimming removed 0 bases at V and 2 bases at J, with 10 bases between. Looked up from germline, CDR1 is MGHRA and CDR2 is YSYEKL. In nucleotides, the CDR3 is TGCGCCAGCAGCCAAGATAGTTGGGGGCAAGAGACCCAGTACTTC. Protein sequence: CASSQDSWGQETQYF.

Ten or more counts support this clonotype. The V call is TRBV7-9, the J call TRBJ1-2; the D gene is possibly TRBD1 (6 bases). Trimming took 0 bases from V and 3 from J, leaving 8 bases between them. The CDR3 is made up of 14 amino acids. CDR1 SEHNR and CDR2 FQNEAQ come from the germline V gene (reference sequence). The CDR3 DNA sequence: TGTGCCAGCAGCTTAGCGGCAGGGGACTATGGCTACACCTTC. It translates to CASSLAAGDYGYTF.

This clonotype was detected ten times or more. As DNA, the CDR3 is TGTGCCAGCCTCGGAGGGGACCAGCCCCAGCATTTT. This gives the protein CASLGGDQPQHF. The V gene is TRBV28, the J gene TRBJ1-5; TRBD1 might be the D (5 bases). Trimming pared 8 bases from V and 7 bases from J, leaving 12 bases between. In germline, CDR1 is MDHEN, CDR2 SYDVKM. The CDR3 is 12 amino acids. Drawing the rest from reference TRBV28 and TRBJ1-5, the complete variable domain is DVKVTQSSRYLVKRTGEKVFLECVQDMDHENMFWYRQDPGLGLRLIYFSYDVKMKEKGDIPEGYSVSREKKERFSLILESASTNQTSMYLCASLGGDQPQHFGDGTRLSIL.

The chain joins TRBV4-1 to TRBJ1-1; 10 nucleotides line up with TRBD1. The CDR3 runs to 16 residues. The germline gives CDR1 MGHRA, CDR2 YSYEKL. V was pared by 0 bases and J by 6 bases, with 7 bases of the junction left unmatched. For the CDR3, the DNA is TGCGCCAGCAGCCAAGATGGGACAGGGGTTATGGCTGAAGCTTTCTTT. As protein: CASSQDGTGVMAEAFF.

This clonotype occurred many times. The chain employs TRBV19 and TRBJ1-2; TRBD1 aligns across 10 bases. V was pared by 5 bases and J by 4 bases, with 7 bases of the junction left unmatched. The CDR3 covers 15 residues. In germline, CDR1 is LNHDA, CDR2 SQIVND (reference sequence). CDR3 amino acids: CASSPLTGGTYGYTF. The CDR3 DNA is TGTGCCAGTAGTCCCCTGACAGGGGGCACCTATGGCTACACCTTC.

There are a few counts of this clonotype. The chain is built from TRBV20-1 and TRBJ2-7; D perhaps matches TRBD1 (7 bases). V was pared by 3 bases and J by 1 base, with 16 bases between. Germline assignment: CDR1 DFQATT and CDR2 SNEGSKA (reference sequence). The CDR3 is 15 residues long. DNA of the CDR3: TGCAGTGCTAGTCATTCGTCAGGGGGGTCCTACGAGCAGTACTTC. Translation gives CSASHSSGGSYEQYF.